This TCR beta chain was captured in a study of T cell repertoires in cytomegalovirus infection (dated 2019 in TCRdb). Looking at the study overall: Recently identified HLA-C-restricted CMV epitopes, whose presentation resists viral immunomodulation, were targeted by peptide stimulations together with well-studied HLA-B-restricted epitopes. Donor HLA type was relevant to the analysis, as public TCR beta signatures indicated carriage of CMV infection together with the matching HLA type.

Explained via the paper, the treatment or condition label denotes: in vitro stimulation with specific CMV peptide epitopes to enrich CMV-specific T cells. From the cysteine up to the phenylalanine, the CDR3 has a length of 16 residues. Here the CDR3 DNA is all that survives: 48 bases in frame from base 1. Cut back by 3 bases and 3 bases, the V and J ends lie 15 bases apart. The germline V gene (reference sequence) gives CDR1 as LNHNV and CDR2 as YYDKDF. TCRdb records Illumina HiSeq 1500 as the sequencer. TCRdb cleaned the public reads at Q25 with fastp, built clones with MiXCR and kept in-frame beta chains. One record per CDR3 amino acid sequence lists the most common genes and DNA. The sample contains 700,000 to 950,000 distinct CDR3 sequences, around a third of them found a single time. The ten biggest clones cover 12% of the sample. The full study reports these points: The ex vivo response was dominated by HLA-C-restricted CMV-specific TCR beta clonotypes, which also provided the single most frequent clonotype in two of eight donors. Carriers of CMV infection plus the relevant HLA type were discriminated by the cumulative frequency of public TCR beta family members in the study cohort and in an independent roughly 340-donor cohort.

This clonotype was seen more than once but under ten times. Its recognized antigen is unknown. No base-level quality is on record; no much larger clone is a single base apart. The chain employs TRBV15 and TRBJ1-5, and the D gene may be TRBD1, 6 bases matching. The clonotype comes from a human donor in good health (CMV status not recorded). Some clones in this sample may be carry-over from other donors' samples. The sample was cultured CD8+ T cells from PBMCs, taken from culture after CMV antigen stimulation. The CDR3: CATSSPARGNNQPQHF. Here is the DNA: TGTGCCACCAGCAGCCCGGCCAGGGGTAACAATCAGCCCCAGCATTTT.